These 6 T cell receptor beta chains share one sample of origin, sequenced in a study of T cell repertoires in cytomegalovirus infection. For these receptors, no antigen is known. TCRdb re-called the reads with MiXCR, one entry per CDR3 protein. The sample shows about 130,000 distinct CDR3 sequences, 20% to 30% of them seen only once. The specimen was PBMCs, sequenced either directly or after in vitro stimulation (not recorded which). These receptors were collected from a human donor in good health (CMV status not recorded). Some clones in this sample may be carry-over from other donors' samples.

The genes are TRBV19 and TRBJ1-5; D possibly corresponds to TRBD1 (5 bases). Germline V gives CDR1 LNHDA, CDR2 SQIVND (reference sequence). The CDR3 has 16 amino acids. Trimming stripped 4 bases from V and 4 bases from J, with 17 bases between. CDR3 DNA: TGTGCCAGTAGTAGAACAGGACGGGATCCAAATCAGCCCCAGCATTTT. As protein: CASSRTGRDPNQPQHF.

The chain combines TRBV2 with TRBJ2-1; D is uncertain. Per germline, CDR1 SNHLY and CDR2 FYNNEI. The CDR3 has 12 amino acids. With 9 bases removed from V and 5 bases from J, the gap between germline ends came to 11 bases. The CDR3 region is CASLSPNNEQFF. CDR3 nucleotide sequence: TGTGCCAGTCTCTCCCCTAACAATGAGCAGTTCTTC.

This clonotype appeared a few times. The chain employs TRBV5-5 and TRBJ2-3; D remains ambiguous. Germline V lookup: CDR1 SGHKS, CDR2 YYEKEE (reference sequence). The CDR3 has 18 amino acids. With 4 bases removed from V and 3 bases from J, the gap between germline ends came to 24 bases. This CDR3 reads CASSNGRRAEWETDTQYF. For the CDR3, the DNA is TGTGCCAGCAGCAACGGCCGACGGGCAGAATGGGAAACAGATACGCAGTATTTT.

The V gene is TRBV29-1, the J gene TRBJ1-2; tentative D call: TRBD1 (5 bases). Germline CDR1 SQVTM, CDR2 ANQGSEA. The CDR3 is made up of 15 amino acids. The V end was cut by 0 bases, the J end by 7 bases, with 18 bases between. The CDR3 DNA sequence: TGCAGCGTTGAAGATCTCGCTGGGCTGGGGGTTGGCTACACCTTC. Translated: CSVEDLAGLGVGYTF.

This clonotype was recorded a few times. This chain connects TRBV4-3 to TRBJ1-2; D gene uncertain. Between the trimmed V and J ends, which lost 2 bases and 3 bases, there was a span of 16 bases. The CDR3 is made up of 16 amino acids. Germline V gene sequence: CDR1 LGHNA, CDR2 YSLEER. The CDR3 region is CASSQTGPPKDYGYTF. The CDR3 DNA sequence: TGCGCCAGCAGCCAAACCGGGCCCCCGAAGGACTATGGCTACACCTTC.

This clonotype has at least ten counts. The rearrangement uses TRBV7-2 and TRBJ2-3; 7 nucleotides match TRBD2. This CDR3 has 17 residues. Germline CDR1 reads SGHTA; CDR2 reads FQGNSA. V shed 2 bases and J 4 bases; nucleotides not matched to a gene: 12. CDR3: CASSLQSGGGPADTQYF. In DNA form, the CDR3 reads TGTGCCAGCAGCTTACAATCTGGGGGAGGGCCGGCAGATACGCAGTATTTT. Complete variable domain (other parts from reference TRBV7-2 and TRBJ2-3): GAGVSQSPSNKVTEKGKDVELRCDPISGHTALYWYRQSLGQGLEFLIYFQGNSAPDKSGLPSDRFSAERTGGSVSTLTIQRTQQEDSAVYLCASSLQSGGGPADTQYFGPGTRLTVL.